Listed below are T cell receptor beta chains from one sample, sequenced in a study of blood T cell repertoires in COVID-19. Method: immunoSEQ multiplex PCR; TCRdb's copy keeps in-frame clones and lacks some. The sample shows about 220,000 clones, around 82% of them seen only once. The material sequenced was peripheral blood. The receptor source for this set is a woman in her 70s with acute or convalescent COVID-19. Both conserved end residues are part of each CDR3. A clone size is listed for some rows: how often the clone was seen (once, few, many), or a class if it is expanded.

>TRBJ2-7|few|TRBV15
CATSRSGNYEQYF
>TRBJ2-7|NA|TRBV11-2
CASSWTGIYEQYF
>TRBJ2-7|NA|TRBV6-1
CASSESLGQGIVAGISYEQYF
>TRBJ2-1|NA|TRBV5-1
CASRAAGSSYNEQFF
>TRBJ2-7|NA|TRBV6-5
CASKGTGLTEQYF
>TRBJ1-2|NA|TRBV30
CACPRRAGGYTF
>TRBJ2-7|once|TRBV9
CASSIGGSPYEQYF
>TRBJ2-1|NA|TRBV11-2
CASSSPRGGDPAGQFF
>TRBJ1-6|NA|TRBV5-1
CASSGQGDNSPLHF
>TRBJ1-1|NA|TRBV6-2/TRBV6-3
CASSYSSRGYTEAFF
>TRBJ1-4|few|TRBV6-5
CASSYGKGGEKLFF
>TRBJ2-3|once|TRBV11-3
CASSRGQGGNTDTQYF